The entry below gives a single T cell receptor (beta chain) sequence along with its context. Its antigen is unknown. The data belong to a study of identifying expanded T cells in peripheral blood. Only in-frame clones appear in the TCRdb table, and some are missing; sequencing was by immunoSEQ multiplex PCR. The sample has about 90,000 clones, approximately 91% seen once. Findings and caveats of the study: Technical replicates showed about 1.1 changed clones; two weeks roughly 15; four weeks 19.

The CDR3 runs 15 residues. Germline CDR1 is GTSNPN and CDR2 is SVGIG (reference sequence). V shed 0 bases and J shed 1 base, with 12 bases lying between them. The genes are TRBV30 and TRBJ1-1, with unresolved D. The TCR comes from a person between 18 and 70 years old in good health. The sample taken for sequencing was blood. The CDR3 sequence: CAWSVHPRGNTEAFF. CDR3 coding DNA: TGTGCCTGGAGTGTACACCCACGGGGGAACACTGAAGCTTTCTTT.